The 26 T cell receptor beta chains given below trace back to one sample, sequenced in a study of PD-1 blockade in classical Hodgkin lymphoma. Every patient was affected by relapse after autologous stem cell transplantation, while exposure to brentuximab vedotin was not uniform. This table comes from immunoSEQ multiplex PCR, and its TCRdb copy is limited to in-frame clones, with some not included. Of under 100,000 clones listed, over 70% are singletons. Sequencing used peripheral blood mononuclear cells (PBMCs), obtained at baseline. These receptors all come from a human donor with classical Hodgkin lymphoma.

The chain combines TRBV13 with TRBJ2-3; 9 positions agree with TRBD2. The ends lost 5 bases at V and 0 bases at J; junction bases unmatched: 6. There are 16 residues in the CDR3. Germline assignment: CDR1 PRHDT and CDR2 FYEKMQ (reference sequence). This CDR3 is CASSLRTSGSTDTQYF. CDR3 coding DNA: TGTGCCAGCAGCCTACGTACTAGCGGGAGCACAGATACGCAGTATTTT. The whole variable domain, remainder taken from reference TRBV13 and TRBJ2-3, is AAGVIQSPRHLIKEKRETATLKCYPIPRHDTVYWYQQGPGQDPQFLISFYEKMQSDKGSIPDRFSAQQFSDYHSELNMSSLELGDSALYFCASSLRTSGSTDTQYFGPGTRLTVL.

V and J are TRBV6-6 and TRBJ2-3, with 14 nucleotides matching TRBD2. The junction had 5 bases not matched to a gene; V was cut back by 9 bases and J by 3 bases. The CDR3 is made up of 15 amino acids. Germline V gives CDR1 MNHNY, CDR2 SVGAGI (reference sequence). The CDR3 DNA reads as TGTGCCAGTACGGGACTAGCGGGAGATACAGATACGCAGTATTTT. Translation: CASTGLAGDTDTQYF.

Only a few counts were recorded for this clone. V is TRBV19 and J is TRBJ1-2; no clear D. This CDR3 spans 14 amino acids. Trimming pared 0 bases from V and 5 bases from J, leaving 10 bases between. In germline, CDR1 is LNHDA, CDR2 SQIVND (reference sequence). The CDR3 bases are TGTGCCAGTAGTATAGATGGGAGCACATATGGCTACACCTTC. It is translated as CASSIDGSTYGYTF. The full variable domain, completed using reference TRBV19 and TRBJ1-2, is DGGITQSPKYLFRKEGQNVTLSCEQNLNHDAMYWYRQDPGQGLRLIYYSQIVNDFQKGDIAEGYSVSREKKESFPLTVTSAQKNPTAFYLCASSIDGSTYGYTFGSGTRLTVV.

This clone showed up just a few times. The V and J genes are TRBV11-2 and TRBJ2-5; D gene uncertain. The CDR3 contains 14 residues. Germline assignment: CDR1 SGHAT and CDR2 FQNNGV. Between the trimmed V and J ends, which lost 5 bases and 5 bases, there was a span of 15 bases. The CDR3 DNA follows: TGTGCCAGCAGCGCCTCTCTAGTCGGGGAGACCCAGTACTTC. It is translated as CASSASLVGETQYF.

The V and J genes are TRBV7-3 and TRBJ2-2; no firm D call. This CDR3 region has 13 residues. Germline V lookup: CDR1 SGHTA, CDR2 FQGTGA. V dropped 0 bases and J dropped 8 bases, with 7 bases sitting between them. CDR3 DNA sequence: TGTGCCAGCAGCTTAACCCCCGTGGGGGAGCTGTTTTTT. It encodes CASSLTPVGELFF.

By its share, this clone is medium-sized. This chain connects TRBV7-3 to TRBJ1-1; TRBD1 aligns across 8 bases. There are 15 residues in the CDR3. CDR1 and CDR2 (germline): SGHTA, FQGTGA. V trimming: 0 bases; J trimming: 2 bases; junction bases outside the gene matches: 2. CDR3 sequence (DNA): TGTGCCAGCAGCTTAACTACAGGGGGAAACACTGAAGCTTTCTTT. Encoded protein: CASSLTTGGNTEAFF.

This clone was seen repeatedly, ten times or more. The rearrangement links TRBV6-1 to TRBJ2-3; 7 nucleotides align to TRBD2. Germline V gene data show CDR1 as MNHNS and CDR2 as SASEGT. Trimming at V came to 10 bases and at J to 2 bases, leaving 9 bases not matched to a gene. This CDR3 spans 14 amino acids. The CDR3 spells CAILHSGLTDTQYF. DNA of the CDR3: TGTGCCATTCTCCATAGCGGGCTCACAGATACGCAGTATTTT.

The V call is TRBV5-8, the J call TRBJ2-7; D is undetermined. V lost 0 bases, J lost 0 bases, and 7 bases lay in between. This CDR3 spans 14 amino acids. From germline, CDR1 is SGHTS and CDR2 YDEGEE. CDR3 amino acids: CASSLGPVSYEQYF. The CDR3 DNA sequence: TGTGCCAGCAGCTTGGGCCCGGTCTCCTACGAGCAGTACTTC. The whole variable domain, remainder taken from reference TRBV5-8 and TRBJ2-7, is EAGVTQSPTHLIKTRGQQATLRCSPISGHTSVYWYQQALGLGLQFLLWYDEGEERNRGNFPPRFSGRQFPNYSSELNVNALELEDSALYLCASSLGPVSYEQYFGPGTRLTVT.

The V call is TRBV7-9, the J call TRBJ2-5; possibly TRBD1 for D (6 bases). Deletions cut 5 bases from V and 0 bases from J, with 16 bases between. The CDR3 has 16 amino acids. Germline V gives CDR1 SEHNR, CDR2 FQNEAQ (reference sequence). CDR3 in amino acids: CASSPHRDRYQETQYF. The CDR3 DNA reads as TGTGCCAGCAGCCCGCACAGGGACCGATACCAAGAGACCCAGTACTTC.

CDR3: CASSYRGNTEAFF. The DNA for the CDR3 is TGTGCCAGCAGTTACAGGGGGAACACTGAAGCTTTCTTT. The V and J genes are TRBV7-6 and TRBJ1-1, with 7 bases matching TRBD1. In germline, CDR1 is SGHVS, CDR2 FNYEAQ. The junction had 2 bases not matched to a gene; V was cut back by 6 bases and J by 1 base. This CDR3 contains 13 residues.

This chain connects TRBV5-1 to TRBJ2-5, with D possibly being TRBD1 or TRBD2 (6 bases each). CDR1 is SGHRS, CDR2 YFSETQ, per germline. This CDR3 spans 13 amino acids. Trimming removed 1 base at V and 5 bases at J, with 9 bases between. The CDR3 here is CASSLRGAETQYF. The CDR3 DNA reads as TGCGCCAGCAGCTTGAGGGGGGCGGAGACCCAGTACTTC.

This sequence joins TRBV5-6 and TRBJ1-1; D uncertain. The CDR3 loop spans 15 amino acids. Germline values: CDR1 SGHDT, CDR2 YYEEEE. V lost 5 bases and J 0 bases, leaving 14 bases between the germline ends. CDR3 residues: CASSRPPAMNTEAFF. CDR3 in DNA: TGTGCCAGCAGTCGACCGCCCGCCATGAACACTGAAGCTTTCTTT.

In this sample, this clone turned up a few times. The chain is built from TRBV27 and TRBJ2-7, with 7 bases identical to TRBD1. CDR3 length: 14 residues. The V gene's germline CDR1 is MNHEY and CDR2 SMNVEV (reference sequence). V was clipped by 6 bases and J by 3 bases; unmatched bases: 8. CDR3: CASSNQGGNYEQYF. The CDR3 bases are TGTGCCAGCAGCAACCAAGGGGGCAACTACGAGCAGTACTTC.

The V call is TRBV5-4, the J call TRBJ1-2; D is possibly TRBD1 (6 bases). The germline gives CDR1 SGHNT, CDR2 YYREEE (reference sequence). The CDR3 is made up of 13 amino acids. V lost 5 bases and J 4 bases, leaving 12 bases between the germline ends. The chain's CDR3 is CASRARGAYGYTF. The DNA of the CDR3 is TGTGCCAGCAGGGCGAGGGGGGCCTATGGCTACACCTTC.

This clone was seen a handful of times. The DNA of the CDR3 is TGTGCCAGCAGCCAACAGGGCTACGAGCAGTACTTC. It encodes CASSQQGYEQYF. The chain links TRBV6-5 to TRBJ2-7, with D perhaps matching TRBD1 (6 bases). The CDR3 runs 12 residues. CDR1 and CDR2 from the germline V gene are MNHEY and SVGAGI. V was shortened by 6 bases and J by 3 bases, with 9 bases between the two germline ends.

This chain connects TRBV28 to TRBJ2-7; 8 bases map to TRBD1. The trim removed 5 bases at V and 2 bases at J, leaving 8 bases unmatched. CDR3 length: 15 amino acids. Germline lookup yields CDR1 MDHEN and CDR2 SYDVKM. In DNA, the CDR3 is TGTGCCAGCAGTGACCGGGACAGGCTCCCCTACGAGCAGTACTTC. It encodes CASSDRDRLPYEQYF.

The J gene is TRBJ2-7, the V gene TRBV15; 11 bases match TRBD1. Germline values: CDR1 LNHNV, CDR2 YYDKDF (reference sequence). After removal of 3 bases from V and 1 base from J, the junction contained 2 bases not matched to a gene. The CDR3 runs to 15 residues. This CDR3 reads CATSSRDRGSYEQYF. In DNA form, the CDR3 reads TGTGCCACCAGCAGCCGGGACAGGGGGTCCTACGAGCAGTACTTC.

This chain uses TRBV7-2 with TRBJ2-7; D gene uncertain. The V gene lost 1 base and the J gene lost 7 bases, with 11 bases spanning the gap. The CDR3 runs 13 residues. CDR1 is SGHTA, CDR2 FQGNSA, per germline. The CDR3 nucleotides are TGTGCCAGCAGCTTAGTCCCCGTTGGGGAGCAGTACTTC. It yields the protein CASSLVPVGEQYF.

The chain has TRBV2 and TRBJ2-1; TRBD1 matches at 9 bases. The V gene end was trimmed by 6 bases and the J gene end by 9 bases; junction bases not matched to a gene: 15. Germline CDR1 SNHLY, CDR2 FYNNEI. The CDR3 length is 16 residues. CDR3 region: CASSSTGQGSGSEQFF. CDR3 bases: TGTGCCAGCAGCTCTACCGGACAGGGGTCTGGCTCTGAGCAGTTCTTC.

J is TRBJ1-4 and V is TRBV28, with TRBD1 matching 9 bases. The CDR3 contains 15 residues. Germline V gives CDR1 MDHEN, CDR2 SYDVKM. The V and J ends lost 6 bases and 8 bases, in that order; junction bases with no gene match: 10. The CDR3 loop is CASSPRTGAGEKLFF. The CDR3 nucleotides read TGTGCCAGCAGCCCCCGGACAGGGGCAGGGGAAAAACTGTTTTTT.

The J gene is TRBJ2-2, the V gene TRBV5-1; 11 bases line up with TRBD2. The CDR3 totals 15 residues. With V trimmed by 4 bases and J by 7 bases, 6 bases remained unmatched. CDR1 and CDR2 (germline): SGHRS, YFSETQ. CDR3 amino acids: CASSMTSGNVGELFF. CDR3 DNA: TGCGCCAGCAGCATGACTAGCGGGAACGTCGGGGAGCTGTTTTTT.

This chain connects TRBV9 to TRBJ1-3; TRBD1 might be the D (5 bases). The ends were cut back, 3 bases at V and 4 bases at J, with 20 bases in the middle. CDR1 is SGDLS, CDR2 YYNGEE, per germline. The CDR3 extends over 17 amino acids. Here the CDR3 reads CASSEGLRGAGGNTIYF. The CDR3 nucleotides are TGTGCCAGCAGCGAGGGGCTGCGGGGCGCGGGGGGAAACACCATATATTTT.

The rearrangement links TRBV6-5 to TRBJ2-1; 9 nucleotides agree with TRBD2. The CDR3 sequence is 14 residues long. V trimming: 8 bases; J trimming: 4 bases; junction bases outside the gene matches: 6. Germline V gene data show CDR1 as MNHEY and CDR2 as SVGAGI. The CDR3: CASRASGEYNEQFF. The CDR3 DNA sequence: TGTGCCAGCCGCGCTAGCGGGGAGTACAATGAGCAGTTCTTC.

The rearrangement joins TRBV27 to TRBJ2-1, with TRBD2 identical over 11 bases. The CDR3 is made up of 16 amino acids. Germline V lookup: CDR1 MNHEY, CDR2 SMNVEV (reference sequence). Losses at the gene ends were 2 bases for V and 3 bases for J; bases not matched to a gene: 3. The CDR3 spells CASSLTGTSGYNEQFF. The DNA for the CDR3 is TGTGCCAGCAGTTTAACCGGGACTAGCGGCTACAATGAGCAGTTCTTC.

V is TRBV14 and J is TRBJ2-7, with 8 bases lining up with TRBD2. CDR1 is SGHDN, CDR2 FVKESK, per germline. The CDR3 is 15 residues long. Unmatched junction bases numbered 12, after V lost 8 bases and J lost 3 bases. CDR3 sequence (DNA): TGTGCCAGCTCGCTAAAGGCGGGAGGAGGCTACGAGCAGTACTTC. This translates into CASSLKAGGGYEQYF. Full variable domain (rest looked up from reference TRBV14 and TRBJ2-7): EAGVTQFPSHSVIEKGQTVTLRCDPISGHDNLYWYRRVMGKEIKFLLHFVKESKQDESGMPNNRFLAERTGGTYSTLKVQPAELEDSGVYFCASSLKAGGGYEQYFGPGTRLTVT.

This rearrangement joins TRBV18 to TRBJ2-7, with 7 positions matching TRBD1. Germline-derived CDR1 and CDR2 are KGHSH and LQKENI. Trimming cost V 0 bases and J 5 bases; bases outside gene matches: 4. This CDR3 is 14 amino acids long. The CDR3, as DNA: TGTGCCAGCTCACCACCGGGACAGTTAAACGAGCAGTACTTC. This sequence encodes CASSPPGQLNEQYF. The entire variable domain, with the rest obtained from reference TRBV18 and TRBJ2-7, is as follows: NAGVMQNPRHLVRRRGQEARLRCSPMKGHSHVYWYRQLPEEGLKFMVYLQKENIIDESGMPKERFSAEFPKEGPSILRIQQVVRGDSAAYFCASSPPGQLNEQYFGPGTRLTVT.